These 14 T cell receptor beta chains originate from one sample sequenced in a study of identical twins. MiXCR, applied by TCRdb to the 5' RACE reads, yields one record per CDR3 protein. Among hundreds of thousands of distinct CDR3 sequences, under 25% were seen once, and the ten largest hold 0.4% to 0.6%. This sample also appeared in a second study, on yellow fever vaccine responses in identical twins.

The sample consisted of CD4+ T cells sorted from blood. These receptors all stem from a woman aged 18-29 years in good health.

The CDR3 bases are TGTGCCAGCAGCCAGGCAGGGACGTATGGCTACACCTTC. It codes for CASSQAGTYGYTF. V and J are TRBV3-1 and TRBJ1-2; a weak D match, TRBD1 (5 bases). CDR1 is LGHDT, CDR2 YNNKEL, per germline (reference sequence). Trimming took 3 bases from V and 5 from J, leaving 10 bases between them. The CDR3 runs to 13 residues. Filled out from reference TRBV3-1 and TRBJ1-2, the complete variable domain reads DTAVSQTPKYLVTQMGNDKSIKCEQNLGHDTMYWYKQDSKKFLKIMFSYNNKELIINETVPNRFSPKSPDKAHLNLHINSLELGDSAVYFCASSQAGTYGYTFGSGTRLTVV.

V gene TRBV25-1 combines with J gene TRBJ2-2; 12 bases align to TRBD2. The trim removed 8 bases at V and 4 bases at J, leaving 11 bases unmatched. The CDR3 is 17 amino acids. CDR1 MGHDK and CDR2 SYGVNS come from the germline V gene. The CDR3 here is CASGELAGGLGTGELFF. As DNA, the CDR3 is TGTGCCAGCGGCGAACTAGCGGGGGGACTCGGCACCGGGGAGCTGTTTTTT.

This clonotype was counted a few times. This rearrangement joins TRBV27 to TRBJ2-3; D is perhaps TRBD2 (6 bases). This CDR3 spans 16 amino acids. Looked up from germline, CDR1 is MNHEY and CDR2 is SMNVEV (reference sequence). The germline V and J ends were trimmed by 3 bases and 2 bases, with 15 bases remaining between them. CDR3 in amino acids: CASSFEAGIPTDTQYF. The CDR3 DNA sequence: TGTGCCAGCAGTTTTGAAGCGGGTATACCCACAGATACGCAGTATTTT.

This clonotype has a handful of counts. J is TRBJ1-6 and V is TRBV7-9, with 9 positions matching TRBD1. Looked up from germline, CDR1 is SEHNR and CDR2 is FQNEAQ (reference sequence). V dropped 5 bases and J dropped 13; count of bases not matched to a gene: 12. This CDR3 spans 15 amino acids. In DNA, the CDR3 is TGTGCCAGCAGCACGACAGGGGGAGAAGCCATCCCCCTCCACTTT. As protein: CASSTTGGEAIPLHF.

This clonotype came up a few times. The V gene is TRBV25-1, the J gene TRBJ1-2; 8 nucleotides agree with TRBD1. The V segment lost 6 bases and the J segment 4 bases; nucleotides outside the gene matches: 10. This CDR3 has 15 amino acids. Germline CDR1 is MGHDK and CDR2 is SYGVNS. The CDR3 DNA reads TGTGCCAGCAGCGAAGGACAGGGTGAATTCTATGGCTACACCTTC. Amino acids: CASSEGQGEFYGYTF.

This clonotype has more than one count but fewer than ten. V and J are TRBV15 and TRBJ2-1; D gene uncertain. V lost 1 base to trimming and J lost 5 bases, with 12 bases between them. This CDR3 contains 15 residues. Looked up from germline, CDR1 is LNHNV and CDR2 is YYDKDF (reference sequence). DNA for the CDR3: TGTGCCACCAGCAGAGCGAAACGACAAGACAATGAGCAGTTCTTC. Amino acid sequence: CATSRAKRQDNEQFF.

This chain joins TRBV21-1 and TRBJ2-5. TRBV21-1 is a listed pseudogene. This CDR3 is 14 amino acids long. CDR3 DNA sequence: TGTGCCAGCAGCAAAGATGCAGGTGACGAGACCCAGTACTTC. This codes for CASSKDAGDETQYF.

This clonotype showed up many times. The gene calls are TRBV12-3 or TRBV12-4 and TRBJ2-4, with D perhaps matching TRBD1 or TRBD2 (5 bases each). The CDR3 totals 12 residues. The V end was cut by 8 bases, the J end by 6 bases, with 11 bases between. This chain's CDR3 is CASGGQRNIQYF. CDR3 bases: TGTGCCAGCGGGGGTCAGAGAAACATTCAGTACTTC.

This clonotype was found many times. The V gene is TRBV5-5, the J gene TRBJ2-1; maybe TRBD2 (5 bases). The germline CDR1 and CDR2 sequences are SGHKS and YYEKEE (reference sequence). V shed 0 bases and J shed 10 bases, with 14 bases lying between them. The CDR3 loop spans 14 amino acids. The CDR3 region has the DNA TGTGCCAGCAGCTTGGCCGTCGCGGGTGGCGAGCAGTTCTTC. It codes for CASSLAVAGGEQFF.

The V call is TRBV7-9, the J call TRBJ2-5, with a possible D match to TRBD2 (5 bases). The V end was cut by 8 bases, the J end by 5 bases, with 9 bases between. Germline V gene lookup returns CDR1 SEHNR and CDR2 FQNEAQ (reference sequence). The CDR3 covers 11 residues. In nucleotides, the CDR3 is TGTGCCAGCGCCCCGGGGGAGACCCAGTACTTC. This sequence encodes CASAPGETQYF.

This clonotype was observed a handful of times. V and J are TRBV6-1 and TRBJ2-7; 9 nucleotides match TRBD2. The CDR3 spans 15 residues. The V gene's germline CDR1 is MNHNS and CDR2 SASEGT. Trimming cost V 4 bases and J 3 bases; bases outside gene matches: 7. CDR3 coding DNA: TGTGCCAGCAGTGGACGCGGGGGGGAGTACTACGAGCAGTACTTC. Its protein is CASSGRGGEYYEQYF.

The chain couples TRBV21-1 to TRBJ2-1; the D call in the table, TRBD2, was not verified against the DNA. TRBV21-1 is described as a pseudogene. CDR3 size: 15 residues. The CDR3 DNA reads TGTGCCAGCAGCAATTTTCGGGGGGGTTACAATGAGCAGTTCTTC. Its protein is CASSNFRGGYNEQFF.

V usage is TRBV27 and J usage is TRBJ2-1; a weak D match, TRBD2 (6 bases). Trimming pared 8 bases from V and 2 bases from J, leaving 13 bases between. Germline assignment: CDR1 MNHEY and CDR2 SMNVEV (reference sequence). The CDR3 length is 14 residues. The DNA of the CDR3 is TGTGCCAGCCAAGGGCGGGGTACCTACAATGAGCAGTTCTTC. Encoded protein: CASQGRGTYNEQFF.

This clonotype occurred a few times. V is TRBV6-2 or TRBV6-3 and J is TRBJ2-1, with TRBD2 as a possible D gene (5 bases). Germline CDR1 reads MNHEY; CDR2 reads SVGEGT. V was shortened by 5 bases and J by 2 bases, with 16 bases between the two germline ends. The length of the CDR3 is 16 residues. The CDR3 nucleotides are TGTGCCAGCAGTCCCCACTCTAGCTTTCCCTACAATGAGCAGTTCTTC. Amino acids: CASSPHSSFPYNEQFF.